The 21 T cell receptor beta chains in this list originate from one sample, sequenced in a study of cytomegalovirus exposure and HLA in healthy donors. Vbeta (60) and Jbeta (13) primers were used in the PCR. Measured with immunoSEQ multiplex PCR; TCRdb has only the in-frame clones, and not every one. The sample has some 77,000 clones, roughly 80% seen once. Sequencing was done on a sample of PBMCs. Source of these receptors: a woman aged 45 to 65 in good health and CMV-seropositive.

The chain uses TRBV6-5 and TRBJ2-2, with D possibly matching TRBD1 (6 bases). Trimming removed 4 bases at V and 5 bases at J, with 11 bases between. Germline CDR1 MNHEY, CDR2 SVGAGI. There are 14 residues in the CDR3. Here the CDR3 DNA reads TGTGCCAGCAGTTCTCAGGGGACGACCGGGGAGCTGTTTTTT. This sequence encodes CASSSQGTTGELFF.

The rearrangement links TRBV5-6 to TRBJ1-6, with 11 bases identical to TRBD1. The CDR3 length is 15 residues. Germline values: CDR1 SGHDT, CDR2 YYEEEE. J was trimmed by 10 bases and V by 2 bases; bases with no gene match: 5. CDR3 in amino acids: CASSFGTGGKSPLHF. Written as DNA, the CDR3 is TGTGCCAGCAGCTTCGGGACAGGGGGTAAATCACCCCTCCACTTT. The full variable domain, its missing parts supplied by reference TRBV5-6 and TRBJ1-6, is DAGVTQSPTHLIKTRGQQVTLRCSPKSGHDTVSWYQQALGQGPQFIFQYYEEEERQRGNFPDRFSGHQFPNYSSELNVNALLLGDSALYLCASSFGTGGKSPLHFGNGTRLTVT.

V usage is TRBV2 and J usage is TRBJ1-1; D perhaps matches TRBD1 (5 bases). The CDR3 runs 11 residues. Germline loops: CDR1 SNHLY, CDR2 FYNNEI. V was clipped by 8 bases and J by 3 bases, with 7 bases between them. The CDR3 loop reads CASLRDTEAFF. The CDR3 DNA reads as TGTGCCAGCCTCAGGGACACTGAAGCTTTCTTT.

With regard to this clone: The junction does not match germline at one end; this may be a read error. The chain has TRBV7-9 and TRBJ2-3; TRBD2 matches 12 bases. CDR1 is SEHNR and CDR2 is FQNEAQ in the germline V gene (reference sequence). CDR3 size: 16 residues. DNA of the CDR3: TGTTCCAGCAGCCCCAAGACTAGCGGGAGTTCGGATACGCAGTATTTT. Translated, it gives CSSSPKTSGSSDTQYF. Drawing the rest from reference TRBV7-9 and TRBJ2-3, the complete variable domain is DTGVSQNPRHKITKRGQNVTFRCDPISEHNRLYWYRQTLGQGPEFLTYFQNEAQLEKSRLLSDRFSAERPKGSFSTLEIQRTEQGDSAMYLCSSSPKTSGSSDTQYFGPGTRLTVL.

The gene calls are TRBV7-8 and TRBJ2-3; D call uncertain. This CDR3 has 14 amino acids. Trimming pared 0 bases from V and 2 bases from J, leaving 6 bases between. Looked up from germline, CDR1 is SGHVS and CDR2 is FQNEAQ. CDR3 sequence reads: CASSLALNTDTQYF. Written as DNA, the CDR3 is TGTGCCAGCAGCTTAGCGCTAAACACAGATACGCAGTATTTT.

V usage is TRBV29-1 and J usage is TRBJ2-2, with TRBD2 matching over 9 bases. The length of the CDR3 is 13 residues. Per the germline V gene, CDR1 is SQVTM and CDR2 is ANQGSEA. J lost 6 bases, V lost 5 bases, and 4 bases had no gene match. The CDR3 DNA reads as TGCAGCGTTAGCGGGAGGTTGTCCGGGGAGCTGTTTTTT. This gives the protein CSVSGRLSGELFF.

The chain couples TRBV29-1 to TRBJ2-7, with D possibly TRBD1 on 6 matching bases. Germline assignment: CDR1 SQVTM and CDR2 ANQGSEA. This CDR3 has 16 residues. V lost 2 bases, J lost 2 bases, and 19 bases lay in between. The CDR3 reads CSVELFGGVATYEQYF. CDR3 nucleotides: TGCAGCGTTGAACTATTTGGGGGCGTAGCTACCTACGAGCAGTACTTC.

This sequence joins TRBV9 and TRBJ2-1; 8 positions agree with TRBD2. The ends lost 4 bases at V and 0 bases at J; junction bases unmatched: 9. This CDR3 is 17 amino acids long. Per germline, CDR1 SGDLS and CDR2 YYNGEE. CDR3 in DNA: TGTGCCAGCAGCCCCCGGGGCGGGGGGACCTCCTACAATGAGCAGTTCTTC. Residues: CASSPRGGGTSYNEQFF.

The chain couples TRBV6-6 to TRBJ1-1; D is uncertain. This CDR3 is 13 amino acids long. The germline V gene encodes CDR1 MNHNY and CDR2 SVGAGI (reference sequence). V was cut by 9 bases and J by 1 base, with 12 bases left in between. CDR3 amino acids: CASQKLKNTEAFF. The DNA of the CDR3 is TGTGCCAGTCAAAAACTTAAGAACACTGAAGCTTTCTTT.

The chain has TRBV6-4 and TRBJ2-1; 8 nucleotides agree with TRBD2. This CDR3 has 14 amino acids. V was clipped by 3 bases and J by 8 bases; unmatched bases: 6. CDR1 and CDR2 (germline): MRHNA, SNTAGT. CDR3 amino acids: CASSDRGRSDEQFF. The CDR3 DNA follows: TGTGCCAGCAGTGATCGCGGGAGGAGCGATGAGCAGTTCTTC.

The gene calls are TRBV19 and TRBJ1-6, with D uncertain. V was shortened by 3 bases and J by 7 bases, with 7 bases between the two germline ends. Germline CDR1 reads LNHDA; CDR2 reads SQIVND (reference sequence). The CDR3 runs 13 residues. CDR3 DNA sequence: TGTGCCAGTAGTATGGCGGTGAATTCACCCCTCCACTTT. Translating it yields CASSMAVNSPLHF.

V and J are TRBV19 and TRBJ1-1; tentatively, D is TRBD1 (5 bases). Germline CDR1 is LNHDA and CDR2 is SQIVND (reference sequence). The V end was cut by 5 bases, the J end by 3 bases, with 13 bases between. This CDR3 contains 14 residues. This chain's CDR3 is CASSRRAGDTEAFF. CDR3 DNA sequence: TGTGCCAGTAGTCGGCGAGCGGGGGACACTGAAGCTTTCTTT.

The rearrangement uses TRBV5-1 and TRBJ1-6; TRBD1 might be the D (5 bases). V lost 1 base to trimming and J lost 8 bases, with 16 bases between them. This CDR3 has 16 amino acids. From germline, CDR1 is SGHRS and CDR2 YFSETQ. CDR3 sequence: CASSLRRDQRHSPLHF. The DNA for the CDR3 is TGCGCCAGCAGCTTGAGGAGGGACCAGAGGCATTCACCCCTCCACTTT.

V and J are TRBV6-5 and TRBJ2-7, with 7 positions matching TRBD1. Germline CDR1 reads MNHEY; CDR2 reads SVGAGI. This CDR3 is 12 amino acids long. Trimming cost V 8 bases and J 6 bases; bases outside gene matches: 7. The CDR3 bases are TGTGCCAGCCGAACAGGGGTCAGCGAGCAGTACTTC. Amino acid sequence: CASRTGVSEQYF.

The genes are TRBV5-6 and TRBJ1-6; D gene uncertain. This CDR3 is 16 amino acids long. The germline V gene encodes CDR1 SGHDT and CDR2 YYEEEE. The V and J ends lost 1 base and 7 bases respectively, with 15 bases between them. The DNA of the CDR3 is TGTGCCAGCAGCTTGATGGAGGGTGTGGTCAATTCACCCCTCCACTTT. Translating gives CASSLMEGVVNSPLHF.

This clone was picked up one time. This chain uses TRBV4-1 with TRBJ1-2; TRBD1 aligns across 8 bases. Germline CDR1 MGHRA, CDR2 YSYEKL. The CDR3 runs to 14 residues. V shed 3 bases, J shed 6 bases, and the junction held 6 bases outside the gene matches. The CDR3 loop is CASSHGQGNHGYTF. The CDR3 coding sequence is TGCGCCAGCAGCCATGGACAGGGTAATCATGGCTACACCTTC.

The gene calls are TRBV5-4 and TRBJ1-1; perhaps TRBD1 as D (5 bases). The ends were cut back, 4 bases at V and 1 base at J, with 14 bases in the middle. Germline V gives CDR1 SGHNT, CDR2 YYREEE (reference sequence). The CDR3 loop spans 15 amino acids. The CDR3, as DNA: TGTGCCAGCAGCAGGCCGGGACTGGGGAACACTGAAGCTTTCTTT. Protein sequence: CASSRPGLGNTEAFF.

V usage is TRBV2 and J usage is TRBJ2-6; TRBD1 matches 7 bases. Trimming took 7 bases from V and 4 from J; bases not matched to a gene: 7. Per the germline V gene, CDR1 is SNHLY and CDR2 is FYNNEI. This CDR3 contains 15 residues. The CDR3 here is CASTQTGIGANVLTF. DNA for the CDR3: TGTGCCAGCACCCAGACAGGGATCGGGGCCAACGTCCTGACTTTC.

V and J are TRBV5-4 and TRBJ1-1, with no clear D. Germline lookup yields CDR1 SGHNT and CDR2 YYREEE (reference sequence). The V gene lost 0 bases and the J gene lost 10 bases, with 16 bases spanning the gap. The CDR3 is 14 residues long. The chain's CDR3 is CASSLELLGVPAFF. For the CDR3, the DNA is TGTGCCAGCAGCTTGGAATTATTGGGAGTCCCAGCTTTCTTT.

This chain connects TRBV6-6 to TRBJ2-1; 8 nucleotides match TRBD2. V shed 4 bases and J 10 bases; nucleotides not matched to a gene: 15. This CDR3 spans 16 amino acids. Germline values: CDR1 MNHNY, CDR2 SVGAGI (reference sequence). The CDR3 sequence is CASSLFSGTTGGEQFF. The CDR3, as DNA: TGTGCCAGCAGTTTGTTTAGCGGGACCACGGGGGGGGAGCAGTTCTTC.

The chain carries TRBV7-9 and TRBJ1-2, with D maybe TRBD1 (5 bases). Germline values: CDR1 SEHNR, CDR2 FQNEAQ (reference sequence). This CDR3 spans 15 amino acids. The germline V and J ends were trimmed by 5 bases and 3 bases, with 16 bases remaining between them. CDR3 residues: CASSGREGQDYGYTF. For the CDR3, the DNA is TGTGCCAGCAGCGGCCGGGAGGGGCAGGACTATGGCTACACCTTC.